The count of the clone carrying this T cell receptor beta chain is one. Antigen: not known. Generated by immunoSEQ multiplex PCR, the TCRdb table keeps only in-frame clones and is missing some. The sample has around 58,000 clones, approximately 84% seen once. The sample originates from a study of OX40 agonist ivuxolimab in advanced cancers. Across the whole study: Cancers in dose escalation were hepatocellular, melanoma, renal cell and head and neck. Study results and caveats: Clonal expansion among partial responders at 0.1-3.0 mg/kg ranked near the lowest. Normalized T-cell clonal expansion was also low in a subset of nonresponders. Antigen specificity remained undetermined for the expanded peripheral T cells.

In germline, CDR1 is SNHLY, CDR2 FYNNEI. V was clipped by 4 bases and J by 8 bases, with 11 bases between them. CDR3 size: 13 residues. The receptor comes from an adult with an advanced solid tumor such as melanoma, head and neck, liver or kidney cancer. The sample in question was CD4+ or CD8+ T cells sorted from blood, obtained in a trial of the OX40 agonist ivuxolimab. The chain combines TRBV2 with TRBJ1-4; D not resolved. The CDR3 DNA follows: TGTGCCAGCAGTGGTACGGAGGAGGAAAAACTGTTTTTT. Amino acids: CASSGTEEEKLFF.